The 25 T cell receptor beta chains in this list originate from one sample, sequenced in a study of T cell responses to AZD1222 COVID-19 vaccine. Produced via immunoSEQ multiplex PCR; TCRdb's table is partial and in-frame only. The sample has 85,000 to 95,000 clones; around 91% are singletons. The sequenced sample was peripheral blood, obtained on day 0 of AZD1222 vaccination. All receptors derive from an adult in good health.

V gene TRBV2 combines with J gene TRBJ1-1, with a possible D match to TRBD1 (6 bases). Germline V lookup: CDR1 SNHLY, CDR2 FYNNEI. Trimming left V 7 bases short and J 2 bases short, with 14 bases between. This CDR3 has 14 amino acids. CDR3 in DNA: TGTGCCAGCAATGGGGAACAGGGAAACACTGAAGCTTTCTTT. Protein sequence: CASNGEQGNTEAFF.

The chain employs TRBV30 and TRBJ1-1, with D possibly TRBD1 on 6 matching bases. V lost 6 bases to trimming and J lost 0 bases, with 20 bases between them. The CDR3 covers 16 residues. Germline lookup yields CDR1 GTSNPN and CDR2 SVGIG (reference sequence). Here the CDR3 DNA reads TGTGCCTGTCTCTATTCTAACAGGGACATGAACACTGAAGCTTTCTTT. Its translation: CACLYSNRDMNTEAFF. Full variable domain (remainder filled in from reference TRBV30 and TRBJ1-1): SQTIHQWPATLVQPVGSPLSLECTVEGTSNPNLYWYRQAAGRGLQLLFYSVGIGQISSEVPQNLSASRPQDRQFILSSKKLLLSDSGFYLCACLYSNRDMNTEAFFGQGTRLTVV.

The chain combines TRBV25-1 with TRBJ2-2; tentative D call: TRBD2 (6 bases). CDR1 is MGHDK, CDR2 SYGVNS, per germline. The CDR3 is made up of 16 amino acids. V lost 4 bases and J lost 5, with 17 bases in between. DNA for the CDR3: TGTGCCAGCAGTGGTAGTCGGGGGTTCAGGACCGGGGAGCTGTTTTTT. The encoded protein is CASSGSRGFRTGELFF.

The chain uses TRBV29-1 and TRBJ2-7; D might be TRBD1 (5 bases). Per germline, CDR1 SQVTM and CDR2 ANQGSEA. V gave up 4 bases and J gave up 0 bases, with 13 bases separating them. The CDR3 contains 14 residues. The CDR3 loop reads CSVAGRAPSYEQYF. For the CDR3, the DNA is TGCAGCGTTGCGGGCAGGGCACCCTCCTACGAGCAGTACTTC.

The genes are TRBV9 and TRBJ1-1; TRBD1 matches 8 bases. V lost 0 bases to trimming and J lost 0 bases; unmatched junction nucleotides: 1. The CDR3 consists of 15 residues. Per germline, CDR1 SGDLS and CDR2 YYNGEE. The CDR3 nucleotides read TGTGCCAGCAGCGTAGTGGACAGGGTGAACACTGAAGCTTTCTTT. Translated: CASSVVDRVNTEAFF.

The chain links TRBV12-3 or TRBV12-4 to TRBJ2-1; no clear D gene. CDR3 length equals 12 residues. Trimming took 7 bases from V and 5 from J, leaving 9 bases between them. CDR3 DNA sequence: TGTGCCAGCACCCGACCGAACAATGAGCAGTTCTTC. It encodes CASTRPNNEQFF.

The CDR3 spells CASSLEGQGLNSPLHF. For the CDR3, the DNA is TGTGCCAGCAGCTTGGAGGGACAGGGATTAAATTCACCCCTCCACTTT. The chain couples TRBV7-6 to TRBJ1-6; 9 nucleotides line up with TRBD1. Germline CDR1 SGHVS, CDR2 FNYEAQ. Trimming took 3 bases from V and 7 from J; bases not matched to a gene: 7. The CDR3 spans 16 residues.

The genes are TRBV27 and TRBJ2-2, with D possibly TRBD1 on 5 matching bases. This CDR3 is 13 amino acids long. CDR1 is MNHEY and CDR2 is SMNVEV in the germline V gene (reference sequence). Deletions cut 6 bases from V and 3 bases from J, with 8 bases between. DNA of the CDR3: TGTGCCAGCAGCCCACAGGACACCGGGGAGCTGTTTTTT. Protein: CASSPQDTGELFF.

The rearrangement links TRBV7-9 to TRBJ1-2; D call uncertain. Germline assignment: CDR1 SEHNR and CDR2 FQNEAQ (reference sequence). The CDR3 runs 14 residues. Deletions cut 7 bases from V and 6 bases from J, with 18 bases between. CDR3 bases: TGTGCCAGCATCCTAGAGGAAGTATCCCATGGCTACACCTTC. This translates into CASILEEVSHGYTF.

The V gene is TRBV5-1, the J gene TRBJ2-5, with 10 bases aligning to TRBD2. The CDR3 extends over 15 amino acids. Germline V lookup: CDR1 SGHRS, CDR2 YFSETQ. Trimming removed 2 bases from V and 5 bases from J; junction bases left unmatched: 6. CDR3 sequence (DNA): TGCGCCAGCAGCTTCTCGACTAGCGGGCAGGAGACCCAGTACTTC. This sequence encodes CASSFSTSGQETQYF.

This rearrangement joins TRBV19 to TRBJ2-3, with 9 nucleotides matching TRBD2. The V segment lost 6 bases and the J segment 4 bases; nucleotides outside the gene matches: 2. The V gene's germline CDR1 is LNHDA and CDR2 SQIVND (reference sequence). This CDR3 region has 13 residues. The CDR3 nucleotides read TGTGCCAGTAGGGGACTAGCCGCAGATACGCAGTATTTT. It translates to CASRGLAADTQYF.

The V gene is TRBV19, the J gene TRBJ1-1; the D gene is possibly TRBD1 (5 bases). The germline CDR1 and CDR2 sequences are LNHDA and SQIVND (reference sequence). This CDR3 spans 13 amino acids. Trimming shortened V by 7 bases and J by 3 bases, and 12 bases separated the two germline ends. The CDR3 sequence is CASTRWGDTEAFF. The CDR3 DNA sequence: TGTGCCAGTACCCGTTGGGGGGACACTGAAGCTTTCTTT.

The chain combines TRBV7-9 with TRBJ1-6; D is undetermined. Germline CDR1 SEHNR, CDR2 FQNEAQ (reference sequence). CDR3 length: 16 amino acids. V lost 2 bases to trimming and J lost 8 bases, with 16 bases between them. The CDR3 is CASSLTISTRHSPLHF. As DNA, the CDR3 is TGTGCCAGCAGCTTAACCATAAGTACGCGCCATTCACCCCTCCACTTT.

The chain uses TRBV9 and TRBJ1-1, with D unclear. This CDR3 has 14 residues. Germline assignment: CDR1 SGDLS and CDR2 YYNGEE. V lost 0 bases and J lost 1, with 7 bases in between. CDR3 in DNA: TGTGCCAGCAGCGTAGTGTCAGCGAACACTGAAGCTTTCTTT. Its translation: CASSVVSANTEAFF.

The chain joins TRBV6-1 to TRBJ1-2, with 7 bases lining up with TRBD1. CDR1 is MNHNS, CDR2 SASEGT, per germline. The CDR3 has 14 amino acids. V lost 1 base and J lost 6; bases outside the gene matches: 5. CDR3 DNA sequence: TGTGCCAGCAGTGAAGGACAGGGTCGAGATGGCTACACCTTC. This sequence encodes CASSEGQGRDGYTF.

DNA for the CDR3: TGTGCCACCAGTGATTTGTTCGGGGTTGAGCAGTTCTTC. It is translated as CATSDLFGVEQFF. J is TRBJ2-1 and V is TRBV24-1; TRBD2 is a possible D gene (5 bases). Germline CDR1 KGHDR, CDR2 SFDVKD. There are 13 residues in the CDR3. Trimming cost V 0 bases and J 9 bases, with 8 bases left between them.

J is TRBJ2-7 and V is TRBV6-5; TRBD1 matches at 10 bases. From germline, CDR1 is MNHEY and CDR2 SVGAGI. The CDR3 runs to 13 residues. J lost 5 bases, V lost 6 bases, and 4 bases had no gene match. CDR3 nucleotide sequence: TGTGCCAGCAGACGACAGGGGGCCGACGAGCAGTACTTC. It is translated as CASRRQGADEQYF.

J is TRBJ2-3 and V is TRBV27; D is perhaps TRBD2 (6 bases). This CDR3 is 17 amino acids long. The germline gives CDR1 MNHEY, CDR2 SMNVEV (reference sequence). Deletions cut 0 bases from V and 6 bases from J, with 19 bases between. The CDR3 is CASSLSNDPGVGDTQYF. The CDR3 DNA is TGTGCCAGCAGTTTATCAAATGATCCGGGGGTGGGCGATACGCAGTATTTT.

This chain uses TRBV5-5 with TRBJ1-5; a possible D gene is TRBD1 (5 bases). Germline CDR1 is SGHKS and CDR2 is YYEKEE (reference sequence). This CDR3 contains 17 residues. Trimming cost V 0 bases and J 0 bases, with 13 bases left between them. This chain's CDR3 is CASSLARDTYSNQPQHF. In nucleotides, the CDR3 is TGTGCCAGCAGCTTGGCCAGGGATACCTATAGCAATCAGCCCCAGCATTTT.

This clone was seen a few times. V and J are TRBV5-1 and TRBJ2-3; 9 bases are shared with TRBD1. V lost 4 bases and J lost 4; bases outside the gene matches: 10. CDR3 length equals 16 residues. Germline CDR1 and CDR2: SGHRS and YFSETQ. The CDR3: CASSLVPGQGPDTQYF. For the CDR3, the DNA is TGCGCCAGCAGCCTCGTCCCGGGACAGGGCCCAGATACGCAGTATTTT.

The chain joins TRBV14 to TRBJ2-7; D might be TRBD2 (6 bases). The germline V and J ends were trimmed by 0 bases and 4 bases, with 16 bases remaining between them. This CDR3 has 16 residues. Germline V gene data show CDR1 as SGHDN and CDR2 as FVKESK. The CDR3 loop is CASSQDPAGRLYEQYF. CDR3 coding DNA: TGTGCCAGCAGCCAAGACCCGGCAGGGAGGCTTTACGAGCAGTACTTC.

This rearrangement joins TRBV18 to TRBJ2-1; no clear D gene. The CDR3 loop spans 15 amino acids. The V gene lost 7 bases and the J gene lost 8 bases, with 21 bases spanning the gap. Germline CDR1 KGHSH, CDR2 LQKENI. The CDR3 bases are TGTGCCAGCTGTGTGGAAAGAGCTAGTATCGATGAGCAGTTCTTC. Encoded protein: CASCVERASIDEQFF.

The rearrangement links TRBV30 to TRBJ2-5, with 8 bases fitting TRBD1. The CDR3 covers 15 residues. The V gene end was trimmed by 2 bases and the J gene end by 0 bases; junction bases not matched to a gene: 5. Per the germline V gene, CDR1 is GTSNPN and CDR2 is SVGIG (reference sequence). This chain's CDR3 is CAWSRGQGYQETQYF. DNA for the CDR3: TGTGCCTGGAGTCGCGGACAGGGATACCAAGAGACCCAGTACTTC.

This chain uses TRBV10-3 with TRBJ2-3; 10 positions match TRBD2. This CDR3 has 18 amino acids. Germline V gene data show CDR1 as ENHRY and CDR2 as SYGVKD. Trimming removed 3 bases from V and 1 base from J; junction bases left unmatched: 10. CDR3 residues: CAISEGAGGPFGTDTQYF. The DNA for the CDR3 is TGTGCCATCAGTGAAGGAGCGGGGGGGCCTTTTGGCACAGATACGCAGTATTTT.

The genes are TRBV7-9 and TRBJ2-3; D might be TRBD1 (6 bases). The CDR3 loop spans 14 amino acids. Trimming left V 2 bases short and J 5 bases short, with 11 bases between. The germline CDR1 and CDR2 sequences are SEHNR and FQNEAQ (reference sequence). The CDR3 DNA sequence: TGTGCCAGCAGCTTAACAGGGCCCGTAGATACGCAGTATTTT. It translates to CASSLTGPVDTQYF. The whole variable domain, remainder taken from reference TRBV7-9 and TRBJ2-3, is DTGVSQNPRHKITKRGQNVTFRCDPISEHNRLYWYRQTLGQGPEFLTYFQNEAQLEKSRLLSDRFSAERPKGSFSTLEIQRTEQGDSAMYLCASSLTGPVDTQYFGPGTRLTVL.